The rows below give T cell receptor beta chains drawn from one sample of a study of T cells in narcolepsy. Generated by immunoSEQ multiplex PCR, the TCRdb table keeps only in-frame clones and is missing some. The sample comprises some 37,000 clones, roughly 88% of which are singletons, and about 1.5% rests with the top ten. The material sequenced was CD45RA- memory CD4+ T cells from PBMCs. These receptors all come from a human donor with narcolepsy. Both conserved end residues are part of each CDR3. The D gene is left open where the match is weak. Rows may omit the clone size; those that give it use once, few, many or a size class.

J gene,D gene,V gene,clone size,CDR3 DNA,CDR3 protein
TRBJ1-2,TRBD1,TRBV7-2,.,TGTGCCAGCAGCTTAGCAGGGGGCGCGAAAGGCTACACCTTC,CASSLAGGAKGYTF
TRBJ1-1,.,TRBV5-1,.,TGCGCCAGCAGCTTGGATGGGCGGAGATGGACTGAAGCTTTCTTT,CASSLDGRRWTEAFF
TRBJ2-7,.,TRBV19,.,TGTGCCAGTAGTATGACACAGGATTCGTGGCGCGAGCAGTACTTC,CASSMTQDSWREQYF
TRBJ2-7,.,TRBV7-2,.,TGTGCCAGCAGCTTAGGAGAGGGCTGGCCCGCCTACGAGCAGTACTTC,CASSLGEGWPAYEQYF
TRBJ1-4,.,TRBV4-3,.,TGCGCCAGCAGCCAAGAACCCGCAGGGGACAATAATGAAAAACTGTTTTTT,CASSQEPAGDNNEKLFF
TRBJ2-3,.,TRBV6-6,.,TGTGCCAGCAGTTACGACGGGGGAAAAGATACGCAGTATTTT,CASSYDGGKDTQYF
TRBJ1-5,.,TRBV25-1,once,TGTGCCAGCAGTCCCGGGGGGAGAGGGAATCAGCCCCAGCATTTT,CASSPGGRGNQPQHF
TRBJ1-1,.,TRBV7-9,.,TGTGCCAGCAGCCTCCACCTCAGGGGAGCTTTCTTT,CASSLHLRGAFF
TRBJ2-3,.,TRBV6-4,once,TGTGCCAGCAGTGACTCCCCTCTAGATACGCAGTATTTT,CASSDSPLDTQYF
TRBJ1-2,.,TRBV7-2,.,TGTGCCAGCAGCACGACAGGCCCAAGTGGCTACACCTTC,CASSTTGPSGYTF
TRBJ2-1,TRBD1,TRBV19,.,TGTGCCAGTAGTCCCCGACCAGACGGGACAGGCCTATACAATGAGCAGTTCTTC,CASSPRPDGTGLYNEQFF
TRBJ1-1,.,TRBV30,.,TGTGCCTGGAGTGCCGGGCCCGGCCAAGCTTTCTTT,CAWSAGPGQAFF
TRBJ1-6,.,TRBV23-1,.,TGCGCCAGCAGTCATTTGGGCCGCCATACAGGGAGCTCCTATAATTCACCCCTCCACTTT,CASSHLGRHTGSSYNSPLHF
TRBJ2-3,.,TRBV30,.,TGTGCCTGGAGTGTTGCGGCCTCTGCCACAGATACGCAGTATTTT,CAWSVAASATDTQYF
TRBJ1-1,.,TRBV7-2,medium-sized,TGTGCCAGCAGCCTATCCTTCCGATTACAGGGTGGGGGAGCTTTCTTT,CASSLSFRLQGGGAFF
TRBJ1-5,TRBD1,TRBV29-1,.,TGCAGCGTTACGCAGGGGGCGGGGAATCAGCCCCAGCATTTT,CSVTQGAGNQPQHF
TRBJ1-1,.,TRBV5-6,.,TGTGCCAGCAGCTCGTCGGGCTACGGAGCTTTCTTT,CASSSSGYGAFF
TRBJ1-2,.,TRBV2,.,TGTGCCAGCACCCAGAGAGTTTCAGGGAGCTACACCTTC,CASTQRVSGSYTF
TRBJ2-5,TRBD2,TRBV6-1,.,TGTGCCAGCAGTGTGACTAGCGGGGGCCGGAGGGAGACCCAGTACTTC,CASSVTSGGRRETQYF
TRBJ1-2,TRBD1,TRBV5-1,.,TGCGCCAGCAGCCACCTGGGACAGGGGGCAATGGGGCCTGATGGCTACACCTTC,CASSHLGQGAMGPDGYTF
TRBJ1-6,.,TRBV5-5,.,TGTGCCAGCAGCTTCGAACCGGCGTATTCACCCCTCCACTTT,CASSFEPAYSPLHF
TRBJ1-1,.,TRBV6-6,.,TGTGCCAGCAGCAACGTTGGGGGGGCAACTGAAGCTTTCTTT,CASSNVGGATEAFF
TRBJ2-7,.,TRBV19,.,TGTGCCAGTAGTATTCGGACACAGAACTACGAGCAGTACTTC,CASSIRTQNYEQYF
TRBJ1-6,.,TRBV6-1,.,TGTGCCAGCTTAGTTAATAATTCACCCCTCCGCTTT,CASLVNNSPLRF
TRBJ1-6,TRBD1,TRBV10-3,.,TGTGCCATCAGGGCCTCGGGACAGGGCTATAATTCACCCCTCCACTTT,CAIRASGQGYNSPLHF
TRBJ2-6,.,TRBV5-8,.,TGTGCCAGCAGCCCCATTAGCTCTGGGGCCAACGTCCTGACTTTC,CASSPISSGANVLTF
TRBJ2-2,.,TRBV7-8,.,TGTGCCAGCAGCTTAGGGGGCTCAGGGAACACCGGGGAGCTGTTTTTT,CASSLGGSGNTGELFF
TRBJ2-6,.,TRBV7-2,.,TGTGCCAGCAGCTTAGGGGCGGCCTCTGGGGCCAACGTCCTGACTTTC,CASSLGAASGANVLTF
TRBJ2-7,.,TRBV7-9,.,TGTGCCAGCAGCTTAGCGGCAGGGGCCACTTACGAGCAGTACTTC,CASSLAAGATYEQYF
TRBJ2-1,.,TRBV18,.,TGTGCCAGCTCACCTAGTATGGGCTCCTACAATGAGCAGTTCTTC,CASSPSMGSYNEQFF
TRBJ1-1,.,TRBV10-1,.,TGCGCCAGCAGATTTAACAGGGAGGGGGAAGCTTTCTTT,CASRFNREGEAFF
TRBJ1-2,TRBD1,TRBV6-5,.,TGTGCCAGCAGGCGAGGAGGGACAGGGGAGTATGGCTACACCTTC,CASRRGGTGEYGYTF
TRBJ2-6,.,TRBV18,.,TGTGCCAGCTTCGGGACTGCCGGGGCCAACGTCCTGACTTTC,CASFGTAGANVLTF
TRBJ2-5,TRBD2,TRBV7-7,once,TGTGCCAGCAGCTTAGGTAGAGCTAGCGGACAAGAGACCCAGTACTTC,CASSLGRASGQETQYF
TRBJ2-3,.,TRBV27,once,TGTGCCAGCAGTCCCCACTACGTGAATACGCAGTATTTT,CASSPHYVNTQYF
TRBJ2-7,.,TRBV7-6,once,TGTGCCAGCAGCCTTACGGACAGTTCCTACGAGCAGTACTTC,CASSLTDSSYEQYF
TRBJ2-5,TRBD1,TRBV9,.,TGTGCCAGCAGCATGAGGCCTGGGGACAGGGGCCAAGAGACCCAGTACTTC,CASSMRPGDRGQETQYF
TRBJ2-1,TRBD1,TRBV5-6,.,TGTGCCAGCAGCCCGGGGACAGCCAATGAGCAGTTCTTC,CASSPGTANEQFF
TRBJ1-5,TRBD1,TRBV28,.,TGTGCCAGCAGTTTTGAGGGACAGGGGGGGCAGCCCCAGCATTTT,CASSFEGQGGQPQHF
TRBJ1-1,.,TRBV5-4,.,TGTGCCAGCAGCTTGTGGGGGAACACTGAAGCTTTCTTT,CASSLWGNTEAFF
TRBJ2-7,.,TRBV14,.,TGTGCCAGCAGCCAAGCCCCCATTCGGGCCGGCGAGCAGTACTTC,CASSQAPIRAGEQYF
TRBJ2-7,TRBD1,TRBV19,few,TGTGCCAGTAGTCCCAGGGGGTCGCCGGGCGAGCAGTACTTC,CASSPRGSPGEQYF
TRBJ1-4,.,TRBV4-1,.,TGCGCCAGCAGCCAAAGTGGGGCAACTAATGAAAAACTGTTTTTT,CASSQSGATNEKLFF
TRBJ2-3,TRBD2,TRBV5-8,.,TGTGCCAGCAGTTCACTAGCGGGGGGGCGTCAGGCGCAGTATTTT,CASSSLAGGRQAQYF
TRBJ2-1,.,TRBV30,.,TGTGCCTCTAAGGGCTACACCTACAATGAGCAGTTCTTC,CASKGYTYNEQFF
TRBJ2-7,.,TRBV6-5,.,TGTGCCAGCAGTTACCTCAGCTCCTACGAGCAGTACTTC,CASSYLSSYEQYF
TRBJ2-3,TRBD1,TRBV28,.,TGTGCCAGCAGTTTAACAGGGGCTTCTAGCACAGATACGCAGTATTTT,CASSLTGASSTDTQYF
TRBJ2-7,.,TRBV6-6,.,TGTGCCAGCAGTTACTCCCGCGACTACGAGCAGTACTTC,CASSYSRDYEQYF
TRBJ1-2,.,TRBV6-1,.,TGTGCCAGCATGGCCACCCGGGGGGAGGGCTACACCTTC,CASMATRGEGYTF
TRBJ2-1,TRBD2,TRBV11-2,few,TGTGCCAGCAGCACGGCCCCTAGCGGGGGGGACAATGAGCAGTTCTTC,CASSTAPSGGDNEQFF
TRBJ1-2,.,TRBV2,.,TGTGCCAGCAGTGAATGGTGGGGCAGTAACTATGGCTACACCTTC,CASSEWWGSNYGYTF
TRBJ1-1,.,TRBV30,.,TGTGCCTGGAGTACGACTCGGGCCTTGGGGGCTTTCTTT,CAWSTTRALGAFF
TRBJ2-3,.,TRBV7-3,.,TGTGCCAGCAGCTCGAGGGATACGCAGTATTTT,CASSSRDTQYF
TRBJ2-1,.,TRBV5-6,.,TGTGCCAGCAGCCAGCGTGTAGGCTATGAGCAGTTCTTC,CASSQRVGYEQFF
TRBJ1-2,.,TRBV20-1,.,TGCAGTGCCGGAAAGGGGAGTGGCTACACCTTC,CSAGKGSGYTF
TRBJ2-5,.,TRBV30,.,TGTGCCTGGAGCACTGAGACCCAGTACTTC,CAWSTETQYF
TRBJ2-2,.,TRBV7-2,.,TGTGCCAGCAGCCCGACTAGAGACACCGGGGAGCTGTTTTTT,CASSPTRDTGELFF
TRBJ1-1,.,TRBV5-4,.,TGTGCCAGCAGCTTCCCGACAACAGGGACAAACACTGAAGCTTTCTTT,CASSFPTTGTNTEAFF
TRBJ2-5,.,TRBV30,few,TGTGCCTGGACCGCGGGGGAGGGGGGGACCCAGTACTTC,CAWTAGEGGTQYF
TRBJ2-3,.,TRBV5-6,once,TGTGCCAGCAGCTTGGCGGCATTAGGAGCAGATACGCAGTATTTT,CASSLAALGADTQYF